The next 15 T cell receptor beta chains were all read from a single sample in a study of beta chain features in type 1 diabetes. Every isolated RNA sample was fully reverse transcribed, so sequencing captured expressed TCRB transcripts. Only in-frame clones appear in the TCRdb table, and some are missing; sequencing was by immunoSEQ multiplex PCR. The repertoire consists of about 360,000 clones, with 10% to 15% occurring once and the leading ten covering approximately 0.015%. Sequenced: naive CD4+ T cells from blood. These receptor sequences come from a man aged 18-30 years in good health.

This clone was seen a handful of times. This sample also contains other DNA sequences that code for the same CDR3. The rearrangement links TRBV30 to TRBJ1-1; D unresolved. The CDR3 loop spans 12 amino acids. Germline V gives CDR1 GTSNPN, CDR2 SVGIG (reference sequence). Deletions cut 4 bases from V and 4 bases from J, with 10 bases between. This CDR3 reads CAWIGSGTEAFF. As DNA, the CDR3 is TGTGCCTGGATCGGCAGCGGCACTGAAGCTTTCTTT.

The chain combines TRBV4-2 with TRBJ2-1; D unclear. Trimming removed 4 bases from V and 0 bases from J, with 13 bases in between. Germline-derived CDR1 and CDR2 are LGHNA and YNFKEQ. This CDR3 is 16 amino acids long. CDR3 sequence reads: CASSLSPTSSYNEQFF. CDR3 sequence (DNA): TGTGCCAGCAGCCTGTCACCAACGAGCTCCTACAATGAGCAGTTCTTC.

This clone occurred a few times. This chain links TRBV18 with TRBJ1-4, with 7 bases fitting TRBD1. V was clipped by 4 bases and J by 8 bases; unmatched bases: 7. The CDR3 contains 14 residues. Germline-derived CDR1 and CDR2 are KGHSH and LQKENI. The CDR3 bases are TGTGCCAGCTCACAGGGAGACAGGGACGAAAAACTGTTTTTT. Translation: CASSQGDRDEKLFF.

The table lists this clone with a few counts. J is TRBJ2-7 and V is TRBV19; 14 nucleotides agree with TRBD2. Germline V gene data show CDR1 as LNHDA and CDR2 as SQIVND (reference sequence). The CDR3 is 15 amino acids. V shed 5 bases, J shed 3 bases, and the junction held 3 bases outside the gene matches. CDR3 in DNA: TGTGCCAGTAGTGTGGGACTAGCGGGAGTCTACGAGCAGTACTTC. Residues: CASSVGLAGVYEQYF. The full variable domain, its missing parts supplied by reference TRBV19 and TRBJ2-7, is DGGITQSPKYLFRKEGQNVTLSCEQNLNHDAMYWYRQDPGQGLRLIYYSQIVNDFQKGDIAEGYSVSREKKESFPLTVTSAQKNPTAFYLCASSVGLAGVYEQYFGPGTRLTVT.

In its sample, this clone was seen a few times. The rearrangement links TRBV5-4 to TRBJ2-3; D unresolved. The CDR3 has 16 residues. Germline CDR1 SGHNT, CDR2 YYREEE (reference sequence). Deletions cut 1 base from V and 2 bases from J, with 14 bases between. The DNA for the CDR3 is TGTGCCAGCAGCTTGTACGGGTCAGCCCTCACAGATACGCAGTATTTT. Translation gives CASSLYGSALTDTQYF.

The CDR3 region has the DNA TGTGCCAGTGAGGGGACAGCGGATGGCTACACCTTC. Translation: CASEGTADGYTF. The genes are TRBV19 and TRBJ1-2, with 7 nucleotides matching TRBD1. CDR3 size: 12 residues. Germline V gene sequence: CDR1 LNHDA, CDR2 SQIVND (reference sequence). The V and J ends lost 8 bases and 6 bases, in that order; junction bases with no gene match: 6.

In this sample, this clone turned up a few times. As DNA, the CDR3 is TGTGCCATCGGCTCGACAGGTCGGGGAAAACTGTTTTTT. Translating gives CAIGSTGRGKLFF. The chain links TRBV10-3 to TRBJ1-4; TRBD1 might be the D (6 bases). The CDR3 loop spans 13 amino acids. Germline V CDR1 and CDR2: ENHRY, SYGVKD. V lost 8 bases, J lost 10 bases, and 17 bases lay in between.

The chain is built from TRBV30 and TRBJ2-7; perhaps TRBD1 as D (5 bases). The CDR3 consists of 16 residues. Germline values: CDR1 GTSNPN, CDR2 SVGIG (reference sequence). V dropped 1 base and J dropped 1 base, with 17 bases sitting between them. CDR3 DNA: TGTGCCTGGAGTGAAATGGGGCACGAAAGATCCTACGAGCAGTACTTC. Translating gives CAWSEMGHERSYEQYF. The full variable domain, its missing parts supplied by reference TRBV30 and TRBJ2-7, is SQTIHQWPATLVQPVGSPLSLECTVEGTSNPNLYWYRQAAGRGLQLLFYSVGIGQISSEVPQNLSASRPQDRQFILSSKKLLLSDSGFYLCAWSEMGHERSYEQYFGPGTRLTVT.

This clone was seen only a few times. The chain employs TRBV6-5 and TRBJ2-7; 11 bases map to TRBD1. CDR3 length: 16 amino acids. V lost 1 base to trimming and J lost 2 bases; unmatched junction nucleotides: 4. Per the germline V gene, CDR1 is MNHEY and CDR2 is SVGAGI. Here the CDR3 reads CASSYLPGQGAYEQYF. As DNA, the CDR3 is TGTGCCAGCAGTTACTTACCGGGACAGGGGGCCTACGAGCAGTACTTC.

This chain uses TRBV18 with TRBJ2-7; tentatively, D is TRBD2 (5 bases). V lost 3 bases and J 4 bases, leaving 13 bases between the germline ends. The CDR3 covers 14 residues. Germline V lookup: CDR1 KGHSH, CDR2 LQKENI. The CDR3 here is CASSPSTRRYEQYF. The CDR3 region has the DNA TGTGCCAGCTCACCGTCCACGAGGAGGTACGAGCAGTACTTC.

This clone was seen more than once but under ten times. The CDR3 spells CATSRDFSPGRGQETQYF. In DNA form, the CDR3 reads TGTGCCACCAGCAGAGATTTCTCACCAGGCAGGGGTCAAGAGACCCAGTACTTC. V is TRBV15 and J is TRBJ2-5, with a tentative D call TRBD1 (6 bases). Germline CDR1 reads LNHNV; CDR2 reads YYDKDF (reference sequence). CDR3 length: 18 residues. V dropped 0 bases and J dropped 2 bases, with 19 bases sitting between them. The full variable domain, in which reference TRBV15 and TRBJ2-5 provide the parts outside the CDR3, is DAMVIQNPRYQVTQFGKPVTLSCSQTLNHNVMYWYQQKSSQAPKLLFHYYDKDFNNEADTPDNFQSRRPNTSFCFLDIRSPGLGDTAMYLCATSRDFSPGRGQETQYFGPGTRLLVL.

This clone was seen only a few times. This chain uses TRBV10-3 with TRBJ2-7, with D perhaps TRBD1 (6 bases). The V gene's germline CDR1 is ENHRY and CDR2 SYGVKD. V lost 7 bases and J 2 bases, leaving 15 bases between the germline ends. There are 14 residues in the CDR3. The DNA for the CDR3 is TGTGCCATCAACATACGGGACACCCCCTACGAGCAGTACTTC. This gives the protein CAINIRDTPYEQYF.

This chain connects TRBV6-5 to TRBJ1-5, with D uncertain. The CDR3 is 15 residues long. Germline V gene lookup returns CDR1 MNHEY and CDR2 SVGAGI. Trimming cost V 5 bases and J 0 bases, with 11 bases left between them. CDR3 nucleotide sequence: TGTGCCAGCAGTCGGTCGGGTTATAGCAATCAGCCCCAGCATTTT. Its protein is CASSRSGYSNQPQHF.

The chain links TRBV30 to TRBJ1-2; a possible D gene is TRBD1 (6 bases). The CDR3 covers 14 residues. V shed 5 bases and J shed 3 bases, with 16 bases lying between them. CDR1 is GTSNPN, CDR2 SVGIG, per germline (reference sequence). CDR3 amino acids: CAWLRGPLDYGYTF. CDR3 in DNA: TGTGCCTGGCTCAGGGGTCCCTTGGACTATGGCTACACCTTC.

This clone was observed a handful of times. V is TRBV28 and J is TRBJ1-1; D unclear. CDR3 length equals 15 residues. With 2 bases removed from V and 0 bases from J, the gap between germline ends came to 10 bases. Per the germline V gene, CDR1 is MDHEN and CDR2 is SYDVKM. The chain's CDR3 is CASSLDPRVNTEAFF. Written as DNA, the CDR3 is TGTGCCAGCAGTTTAGATCCGCGGGTGAACACTGAAGCTTTCTTT. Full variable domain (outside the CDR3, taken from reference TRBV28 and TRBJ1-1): DVKVTQSSRYLVKRTGEKVFLECVQDMDHENMFWYRQDPGLGLRLIYFSYDVKMKEKGDIPEGYSVSREKKERFSLILESASTNQTSMYLCASSLDPRVNTEAFFGQGTRLTVV.